Shown below are 10 T cell receptor beta chains from a single sample sequenced in a study of blood T cell repertoires in COVID-19. Here immunoSEQ multiplex PCR was the method, and the copy in TCRdb shows in-frame clones only, minus some. Of over 200,000 clones in the sample, about 85% are singletons; the top ten hold more than 10%. Input material: PBMCs or T cells enriched from blood (not recorded which). The receptors here all came from a man younger than 45 who had recovered from COVID-19.

The chain has TRBV10-3 and TRBJ1-1; D remains unclear. The CDR3 extends over 15 amino acids. The V end was cut by 3 bases, the J end by 2 bases, with 13 bases between. Germline V lookup: CDR1 ENHRY, CDR2 SYGVKD. CDR3 DNA sequence: TGTGCCATCAGTGAAGAGGGATTGGCAAACACTGAAGCTTTCTTT. Its translation is CAISEEGLANTEAFF.

This clone has a handful of counts. The V call is TRBV12-3 or TRBV12-4, the J call TRBJ1-6; 9 bases align to TRBD1. This CDR3 has 13 amino acids. Losses at the gene ends were 8 bases for V and 10 bases for J; bases not matched to a gene: 6. DNA of the CDR3: TGTGCCAGCCTCGGGACAGGGAGATCACCCCTCCACTTT. It codes for CASLGTGRSPLHF.

The chain recombines TRBV5-4 with TRBJ2-5, with TRBD2 as a possible D gene (6 bases). V was shortened by 0 bases and J by 2 bases, with 8 bases between the two germline ends. The CDR3 is made up of 14 amino acids. CDR1 is SGHNT and CDR2 is YYREEE in the germline V gene (reference sequence). The CDR3 coding sequence is TGTGCCAGCAGCTTGGGACTAGAACAAGAGACCCAGTACTTC. Amino acid sequence: CASSLGLEQETQYF.

This chain joins TRBV19 and TRBJ1-1; 7 positions match TRBD1. Trimming cost V 5 bases and J 1 base; bases outside gene matches: 4. Germline V gene lookup returns CDR1 LNHDA and CDR2 SQIVND (reference sequence). CDR3 size: 14 residues. The DNA for the CDR3 is TGTGCCAGTAGTGAGGGACAGAGGAACACTGAAGCTTTCTTT. It encodes CASSEGQRNTEAFF.

The rearrangement uses TRBV5-1 and TRBJ2-5; the D gene is possibly TRBD2 (7 bases). The V gene lost 4 bases and the J gene lost 1 base, with 20 bases spanning the gap. CDR3 length: 17 amino acids. Germline V CDR1 and CDR2: SGHRS, YFSETQ. CDR3 DNA sequence: TGCGCCAGCAGCCCCGAGGGAGGGGGGGCGATCCAAGAGACCCAGTACTTC. Its protein is CASSPEGGGAIQETQYF. The whole variable domain, filled in from reference TRBV5-1 and TRBJ2-5, reads KAGVTQTPRYLIKTRGQQVTLSCSPISGHRSVSWYQQTPGQGLQFLFEYFSETQRNKGNFPGRFSGRQFSNSRSEMNVSTLELGDSALYLCASSPEGGGAIQETQYFGPGTRLLVL.

This clone occurred once. V is TRBV27 and J is TRBJ2-1; 9 positions match TRBD2. V was pared by 6 bases and J by 5 bases, with 8 bases of the junction left unmatched. This CDR3 spans 15 amino acids. Germline lookup yields CDR1 MNHEY and CDR2 SMNVEV (reference sequence). The CDR3 is CASSMGTSLNNEQFF. The CDR3 DNA reads TGTGCCAGCAGCATGGGGACTAGCTTGAACAATGAGCAGTTCTTC.

The chain uses TRBV6-5 and TRBJ2-7, with 11 positions matching TRBD2. Germline V CDR1 and CDR2: MNHEY, SVGAGI. This CDR3 has 15 residues. J lost 6 bases, V lost 0 bases, and 4 bases had no gene match. The CDR3 here is CASSYSTSGSSEQYF. Written as DNA, the CDR3 is TGTGCCAGCAGTTACTCAACTAGCGGGAGTAGCGAGCAGTACTTC.

This rearrangement joins TRBV18 to TRBJ2-7; D possibly corresponds to TRBD2 (5 bases). From germline, CDR1 is KGHSH and CDR2 LQKENI. The CDR3 loop spans 17 amino acids. V was trimmed by 2 bases and J by 5 bases, leaving 22 bases between them. CDR3 region: CASSPLIGAAGRDEQYF. The CDR3 DNA reads as TGTGCCAGCTCACCATTGATTGGTGCGGCGGGTCGCGACGAGCAGTACTTC.

V gene TRBV25-1 combines with J gene TRBJ1-1; D uncertain. Per the germline V gene, CDR1 is MGHDK and CDR2 is SYGVNS. The CDR3 is 14 amino acids. Trimming took 5 bases from V and 5 from J, leaving 15 bases between them. The CDR3 coding sequence is TGTGCCAGCAGTCCAGAGGCGGGAACAACTGAAGCTTTCTTT. This sequence encodes CASSPEAGTTEAFF.

The chain has TRBV6-5 and TRBJ1-3, with D maybe TRBD1 (5 bases). Trimming took 5 bases from V and 0 from J, leaving 11 bases between them. The CDR3 is made up of 15 amino acids. CDR1 MNHEY and CDR2 SVGAGI come from the germline V gene. CDR3 bases: TGTGCCAGCAGTAACAGGCTTAGCTCTGGAAACACCATATATTTT. Its protein product is CASSNRLSSGNTIYF.